This T cell receptor beta chain was identified in a study of OX40 agonist ivuxolimab in advanced cancers. The method was immunoSEQ multiplex PCR; TCRdb's version includes in-frame clones alone and lacks a portion of them. The sample holds approximately 77,000 clones, roughly nine tenths seen once. This CDR3 comprises 14 residues. Germline assignment: CDR1 WNHNN and CDR2 SYGVQD (reference sequence). The germline V and J ends were trimmed by 5 bases and 3 bases, with 10 bases remaining between them. The material was CD4+ or CD8+ T cells sorted from blood, obtained in a trial of the OX40 agonist ivuxolimab. This chain joins TRBV10-1 and TRBJ2-2; D call uncertain. This receptor was identified in an adult with an advanced solid tumor such as melanoma, head and neck, liver or kidney cancer. The CDR3 region has the DNA TGCGCCAGCAGTCGGTTCAAATACACCGGGGAGCTGTTTTTT. Translated, it gives CASSRFKYTGELFF.